Detailed here is one TCR beta chain. Its antigen is currently not known. No base quality information exists; no much larger clone differs at one position. Reading from cysteine to phenylalanine, the CDR3 counts 12 amino acids. Only the CDR3 part of the read is kept: 36 bases, read in frame from the first base. Trimming takes 6 bases off V and 8 bases off J; junction bases not matched to a gene: 3. The immunoSEQ Assay, a bias-controlled multiplex PCR, was used to amplify TCRbeta CDR3 regions from genomic DNA. Concerning the study's data processing: The number of nucleated cells in each sample was estimated by amplification of reference gene primers within the assay. Sequence reads were collapsed and filtered to measure the absolute abundance of every unique TCRbeta CDR3 rearrangement. For each sample, productive Simpson clonality was calculated by taking the square root of Simpson's diversity index across productive rearrangements. Not all clones reach the TCRdb copy of this immuneACCESS table, which keeps in-frame sequences only. Checked studies attribute under half of the gap to unresolved V genes and leave the rest unexplained. That table supplies the V and J calls and clone size; D and trimming were determined from the DNA. This sample has 250,000 to 350,000 clones in its table, and 80% to 90% of those were observed once. The ten largest make up about 6% of the sample.

This sample was included in a study of blood T cell repertoires in COVID-19 (dated by TCRdb to the early 2020s). Turning to the overall study: Samples from collaborators originated in the United States, Italy and Spain and spanned both the acute and convalescent phases of COVID-19. The samples were drawn from the first 160 participants of the ongoing ImmuneRACE study and from some 1,300 subjects provided by 6 global collaborators. The repertoires were released in a freely available public database intended as a resource for research on the immune response to SARS-CoV-2. Sample metadata almost always included a de-identified subject ID, COVID-19 status, age in years and sex. The material from the prospective study consisted of cDNA or gDNA derived from T cells, B-cell-depleted T cells, or PBMCs. Subjects who had been exposed to COVID-19, were actively infected with it, or had recovered from it provided the deeply sampled blood TCRbeta repertoires that made up the dataset. Where HLA class I and class II types were available, the types were taken from metadata supplied by the sample provider, not from assay-based typing. Summary of the overall study and its limitations: The quantity of clinical and demographic metadata differed by source and by participant and was supplied without curation.

At one collaborating source in Seattle, patients were enrolled during active infection and were followed longitudinally through the course of disease. The collaborating institutions used their own protocols to collect whole blood in K2EDTA tubes. For TCRbeta analysis, collaborators shipped samples in one of three forms: frozen whole blood, isolated PBMCs, or DNA extracted from either of those sample types. The sequenced sample consisted of peripheral blood. The sequence is built from TRBV12-3 or TRBV12-4 and TRBJ2-7, and TRBD2 matches 11 of the central bases. The TCR was taken from a woman in her forties or fifties with COVID-19, enrolled during active disease. The DNA reads TGTGCCAGCAGACTAGCGGGGGCGCAGCAGTACTTC. The translation is CASRLAGAQQYF.